Listed below are T cell receptor beta chains from one sample, sequenced in a study of identical twins. TCRdb re-derived calls from the 5' RACE reads in MiXCR, one entry per CDR3 protein. This repertoire shows 1.5 million to 2 million distinct CDR3 sequences, less than 40% found once; its top ten account for approximately 0.25%. Material: cord blood. These receptors were collected from a newborn girl in good health. Each CDR3 is given with its conserved first and last residue. Each record gives: J gene, clone size, D gene, V gene, CDR3 DNA, CDR3 protein. A D gene is named only where the DNA matches it firmly. Clone size, where shown, is once, few, many, or a class for clones that have expanded.

TRBJ2-1	.	.	TRBV29-1	TGCAGCGCCTATCTTACAGGGAAGTACAATGAGCAGTTCTTC	CSAYLTGKYNEQFF
TRBJ2-3	once	TRBD2	TRBV5-1	TGCGCCAGCACCGGGACTAGCGGGAGTACACGTACGCAGTATTTT	CASTGTSGSTRTQYF
TRBJ2-1	.	.	TRBV3-1	TGTGCCAGCAGCCAAGTAGGGACCAAAGAGCAGTTCTTC	CASSQVGTKEQFF
TRBJ1-2	.	TRBD1	TRBV4-1	TGCGCCAGCAGCCCGGGACAGGGAATGGGATATGGCTACACCTTC	CASSPGQGMGYGYTF
TRBJ1-1	few	.	TRBV12-3/TRBV12-4	TGTGCCAGCAGTTTAAGATCCAGTACTGAAGCTTTCTTT	CASSLRSSTEAFF
TRBJ2-2	.	.	TRBV7-9	TGTGCCAGCAGCTTCCTTTACACCGGGGAGCTGTTTTTT	CASSFLYTGELFF
TRBJ2-1	.	.	TRBV25-1	TGTGCCAGCAGTGAACCCCTGGGTTTGAGGGGGGCCAAGAATGAGCAGTTCTTC	CASSEPLGLRGAKNEQFF
TRBJ2-1	.	TRBD2	TRBV5-1	TGCGCCAGCAGCCAACTAGCGGGATTCTCCAATGAGCAGTTCTTC	CASSQLAGFSNEQFF
TRBJ1-2	.	.	TRBV4-1	TGCGCCAGCAGCCAAGGGAGGACGTACTATGGCTACACCTTC	CASSQGRTYYGYTF
TRBJ2-7	few	.	TRBV19	TGTGCCAGTAGTATGAGGGGGGCATCTTTCACCTACGAGCAGTACTTC	CASSMRGASFTYEQYF
TRBJ2-2	.	.	TRBV9	TGTGCCAGCTACGTACATTGGGAGCTGTTTTTT	CASYVHWELFF
TRBJ2-7	few	TRBD2	TRBV6-5	TGTGCCAGCAGTTACCGGACTAGCGGGAGTGGCTACGAGCAGTACTTC	CASSYRTSGSGYEQYF
TRBJ2-3	few	TRBD1	TRBV5-1	TGCGCCAGCGCCAACATTGGGAAACAGGGGTCCGATACGCAGTATTTT	CASANIGKQGSDTQYF
TRBJ1-1	.	.	TRBV7-4	TGTGCCAGCAGCTTGGTTGGCCACAGGGACACTGAAGCTTTCTTT	CASSLVGHRDTEAFF
TRBJ2-7	many	.	TRBV20-1	TGCAGTGCTACCGGGCCTAGTAAGATCGAGCAGTACTTC	CSATGPSKIEQYF
TRBJ2-2	.	TRBD2	TRBV10-3	TGTGCCACCCGACTGGCGGGGGTGACCGGGGAGCTGTTTTTT	CATRLAGVTGELFF
TRBJ2-3	.	.	TRBV20-1	TGCAGTGCTATAATTTTCTCAGGGGGGAGCACAGATACGCAGTATTTT	CSAIIFSGGSTDTQYF
TRBJ1-2	.	.	TRBV12-3/TRBV12-4	TGTGCCAGCAGTCACCCCGGGACCCAATTTAGCTATGGCTACACCTTC	CASSHPGTQFSYGYTF
TRBJ2-1	.	TRBD2	TRBV4-2	TGTGCCAGCAGCCAAGAGGGGCCCGGGGCTAGCGGGACATTCTACAATGAGCAGTTCTTC	CASSQEGPGASGTFYNEQFF
TRBJ2-5	.	.	TRBV5-1	TGCGCCAGCAGCTTTACGATCCAAGAGACCCAGTACTTC	CASSFTIQETQYF
TRBJ2-7	many	TRBD1	TRBV3-1	TGTGCCAGCAGCCTACGCGCCGGGACAGGGAATAGAGAGCAGTACTTC	CASSLRAGTGNREQYF
TRBJ2-2	.	.	TRBV7-2	TGTGCCAGCAGCATTAAGGAGGACACCGGGGAGCTGTTTTTT	CASSIKEDTGELFF
TRBJ2-7	.	.	TRBV20-1	TGCAGTGCTCCATTTCGAGGGGCCCTCGTTCCCTACGAGCAGTACTTC	CSAPFRGALVPYEQYF
TRBJ1-4	few	TRBD1	TRBV6-6	TGTGCCAGCAGTTATCAACAGGGGGCGACTAATGAAAAACTGTTTTTT	CASSYQQGATNEKLFF
TRBJ1-1	.	.	TRBV20-1	TGCAGTGCTGGTCCCCCGGGTATAAACACTGAAGCTTTCTTT	CSAGPPGINTEAFF
TRBJ2-3	.	.	TRBV4-1	TGCGCCAGCAGCCAAGTTAGCGAGGGGCAGCATACGCAGTATTTT	CASSQVSEGQHTQYF
TRBJ2-4	few	TRBD2	TRBV12-3/TRBV12-4	TGTGCCAGCGGGATAGCGGGCGGAAACATTCAGTACTTC	CASGIAGGNIQYF
TRBJ2-1	.	TRBD2	TRBV3-1	TGTGCCAGCAGGCTCGGGACTAGCGGGGGGGGATACAATGAGCAGTTCTTC	CASRLGTSGGGYNEQFF